A selection of T cell receptor beta chains follows, all from one sample in a study of shared clonotypes between healthy human individuals. Data came from immunoSEQ multiplex PCR; TCRdb stores just in-frame clones and leaves some out. The data contain roughly 550,000 clones, just under 97% of them seen just once; the ten biggest clones take up 0.095% to 0.12%. The sequenced sample consisted of naive CD8+ T cells sorted from blood. These TCRs come from a woman aged 25-40 years in good health. Both conserved end residues are part of each CDR3. The order of the fields is clone size, V gene, D gene, J gene, CDR3 DNA, CDR3 protein. A D gene is named only where the DNA matches it firmly. Clone size is shown for a subset of rows, as once, few, many or a class of expanded clone.

>-|TRBV15|-|TRBJ2-4
TGTGCCACCAGCGGAGGGGGGCTAGCCAAAAACATTCAGTACTTC
CATSGGGLAKNIQYF
>-|TRBV7-9|-|TRBJ2-1
TGTGCCACCGAACGGGGGTCCTACAATGAGCAGTTCTTC
CATERGSYNEQFF
>once|TRBV7-9|-|TRBJ2-7
TGTGCCAGCAGCTTAGATACTTTGGCTCTCTACGAGCAGTACTTC
CASSLDTLALYEQYF
>-|TRBV29-1|-|TRBJ1-2
TGCAGCGTTGATCCAGGGTGGCGGTATGGCTACACCTTC
CSVDPGWRYGYTF
>-|TRBV11-2|-|TRBJ2-2
TGTGCCAGCAGCTTAGGCTCGGGCACCGGGGAGCTGTTTTTT
CASSLGSGTGELFF
>-|TRBV27|TRBD2|TRBJ2-7
TGTGCCAGCAGTTTCCGACCGGGGGGTAAAGTCTACGAGCAGTACTTC
CASSFRPGGKVYEQYF
>once|TRBV12-2|-|TRBJ2-3
TGTGCAAGTCGCATGGGACTAGCGGTTACAGATACGCAGTATTTT
CASRMGLAVTDTQYF
>-|TRBV9|TRBD1|TRBJ1-3
TGTGCCAGCAGCGTGTACTCCCAGGGGGCGGCTGGAAACACCATATATTTT
CASSVYSQGAAGNTIYF
>-|TRBV2|TRBD1|TRBJ1-2
TGTGCCAGCAGCGGGGACAGCCATGGCTACACCTTC
CASSGDSHGYTF
>-|TRBV9|-|TRBJ2-2
TGTGCCAGCAGCGTAGCACGGGAAAACACCGGGGAGCTGTTTTTT
CASSVARENTGELFF
>-|TRBV5-1|-|TRBJ1-4
TGCGCCAGCAGTCAAACAGGCCGCGCGAAGAGGAGTGGGGAAAAACTGTTTTTT
CASSQTGRAKRSGEKLFF
>-|TRBV9|-|TRBJ1-2
TGTGCCAGCAGCGTAGGGAGAAGGGACTATGGCTACACCTTC
CASSVGRRDYGYTF
>once|TRBV27|-|TRBJ2-3
TGTGCCAGCAGTTTAGGCACAACAAGCACAGATGCGCAGTATTTT
CASSLGTTSTDAQYF
>-|TRBV14|-|TRBJ2-7
TGTGCCAGCAGCCCGGTGGCTACCCGGCTTGAGCAGTACTTC
CASSPVATRLEQYF
>-|TRBV27|TRBD2|TRBJ2-2
TGTGCCAGCAGTTTAGACCTAGCGGGGGGCGTCGGGGAGCTGTTTTTT
CASSLDLAGGVGELFF
>once|TRBV27|TRBD1|TRBJ2-7
TGTGCCAGCAGTCAAACCCCGGGACAGGGGGCGATCGAGCAGTACTTC
CASSQTPGQGAIEQYF
>-|TRBV6-5|-|TRBJ1-4
TGTGCCAGCAGTTACGAGGGAAGGCAACTGTTTTTT
CASSYEGRQLFF
>-|TRBV28|TRBD2|TRBJ2-3
TGTGCCAGCAGCTTGCTAGCGGACACAGATACGCAGTATTTT
CASSLLADTDTQYF
>-|TRBV15|-|TRBJ2-1
TGTGCCACCAGCATTTCGCTTACCTCCTACAATGAGCAGTTCTTC
CATSISLTSYNEQFF
>-|TRBV2|TRBD1|TRBJ2-7
TGTGCCAGCAGTGTAGGGGGCATCTCCTACGAGCAGTACTTC
CASSVGGISYEQYF
>-|TRBV5-5|-|TRBJ2-7
TGTGCCAGCAGCACCCGGGGACACCAGACATTAAAATTGCAGTACTTC
CASSTRGHQTLKLQYF
>-|TRBV25-1|TRBD2|TRBJ2-3
TGTGCCAGCAGTGCGCTAGCGGGAGGGCCGGGGGGTACGCAGTATTTT
CASSALAGGPGGTQYF
>-|TRBV5-1|-|TRBJ1-3
TGCGCCAGCAGCTTGACCAGCTCTGGAAACACCATATATTTT
CASSLTSSGNTIYF
>-|TRBV6-6|-|TRBJ1-5
TGTGCCAGCAGCCCTGAGGGGTATAGCAATCAGCCCCAGCATTTT
CASSPEGYSNQPQHF
>-|TRBV27|-|TRBJ1-5
TGTGCCAGCAGCCCAGGAGGGGGCAATCAGCCCCAGCATTTT
CASSPGGGNQPQHF
>-|TRBV5-1|TRBD2|TRBJ2-1
TGCGCCAGCAGCTTGAGACTAGCGGGACGGAGCTCCTACAATGAGCAGTTCTTC
CASSLRLAGRSSYNEQFF
>-|TRBV25-1|-|TRBJ1-6
TGTGCCAGCAGTGAATACCCGGGACTATATAATTCACCCCTCCACTTT
CASSEYPGLYNSPLHF
>-|TRBV4-1|-|TRBJ1-2
TGCGCCAGCAGCCAAGACGGAGTTTACTATGGCTACACCTTC
CASSQDGVYYGYTF
>-|TRBV6-5|-|TRBJ2-1
TGTGCCAGCAGTTACGGAGGGAGCTCCTACAATGAGCAGTTCTTC
CASSYGGSSYNEQFF
>-|TRBV15|TRBD1|TRBJ1-1
TGTGCCACCAGAGCCGGGACAGGGGGCGTTTCGGTTGAAGCTTTCTTT
CATRAGTGGVSVEAFF
>-|TRBV5-1|TRBD2|TRBJ2-2
TGCGCCAGCAGCCTTACTAGCGGGAGCTCGGGGACCGGGGAGCTGTTTTTT
CASSLTSGSSGTGELFF
>-|TRBV25-1|TRBD2|TRBJ2-1
TGTGCCAGCAGTGGGCCGGGACTAGCGGACAATGAGCAGTTCTTC
CASSGPGLADNEQFF
>-|TRBV27|-|TRBJ2-7
TGTGCCAGCAGTGCCTTGGAGGCCACCTACGAGCAGTACTTC
CASSALEATYEQYF
>-|TRBV5-5|-|TRBJ1-3
TGTGCCAGCAGCTTGAACAACCTCTCTGGAAACACCATATATTTT
CASSLNNLSGNTIYF